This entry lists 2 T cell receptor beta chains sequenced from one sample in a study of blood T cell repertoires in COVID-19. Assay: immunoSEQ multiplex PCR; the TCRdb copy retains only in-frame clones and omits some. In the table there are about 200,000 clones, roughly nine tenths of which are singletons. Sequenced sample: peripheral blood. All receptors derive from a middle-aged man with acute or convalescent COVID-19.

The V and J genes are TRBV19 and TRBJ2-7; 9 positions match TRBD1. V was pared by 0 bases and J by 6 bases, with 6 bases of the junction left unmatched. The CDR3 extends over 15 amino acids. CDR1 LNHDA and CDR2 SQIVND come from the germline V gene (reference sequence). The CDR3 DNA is TGTGCCAGTAGTATAGAGGGACAGGGTACGTCCGAGCAGTACTTC. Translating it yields CASSIEGQGTSEQYF. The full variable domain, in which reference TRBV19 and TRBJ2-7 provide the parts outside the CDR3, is DGGITQSPKYLFRKEGQNVTLSCEQNLNHDAMYWYRQDPGQGLRLIYYSQIVNDFQKGDIAEGYSVSREKKESFPLTVTSAQKNPTAFYLCASSIEGQGTSEQYFGPGTRLTVT.

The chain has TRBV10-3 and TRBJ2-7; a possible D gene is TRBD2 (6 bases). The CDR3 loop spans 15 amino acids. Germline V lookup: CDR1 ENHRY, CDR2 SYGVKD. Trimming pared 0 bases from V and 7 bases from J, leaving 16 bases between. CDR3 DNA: TGTGCCATCAGTGAGTCTTATGGAGGGGCGCAGGAGCAGTACTTC. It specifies CAISESYGGAQEQYF.